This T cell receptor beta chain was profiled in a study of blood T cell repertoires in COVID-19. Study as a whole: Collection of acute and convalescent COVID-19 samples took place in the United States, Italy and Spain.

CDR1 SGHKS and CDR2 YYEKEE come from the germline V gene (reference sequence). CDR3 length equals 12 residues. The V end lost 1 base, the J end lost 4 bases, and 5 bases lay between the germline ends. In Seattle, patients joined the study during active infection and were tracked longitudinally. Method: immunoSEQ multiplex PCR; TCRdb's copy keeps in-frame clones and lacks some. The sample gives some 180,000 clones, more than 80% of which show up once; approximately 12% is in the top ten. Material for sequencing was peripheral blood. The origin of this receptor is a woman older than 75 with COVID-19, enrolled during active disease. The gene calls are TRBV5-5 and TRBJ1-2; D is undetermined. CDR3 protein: CASSLSIYGYTF. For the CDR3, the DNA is TGTGCCAGCAGCTTGTCAATCTATGGCTACACCTTC. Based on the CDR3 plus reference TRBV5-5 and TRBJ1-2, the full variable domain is DAGVTQSPTHLIKTRGQQVTLRCSPISGHKSVSWYQQVLGQGPQFIFQYYEKEERGRGNFPDRFSARQFPNYSSELNVNALLLGDSALYLCASSLSIYGYTFGSGTRLTVV.